This TCR beta chain was recorded in a study of T cells in localized non-small cell lung cancer. The uninvolved lung lay at least 2 cm from the tumor margin and lacked atypia. Overall study findings and caveats: Uninvolved nearby lung showed the greatest T cell clonality, exceeding that found in tumor. Higher blood T cell density tracked longer overall survival. Heterogeneity is still possible, as just one tumor region was sequenced.

Sequencing was performed with immunoSEQ multiplex PCR; in TCRdb, only in-frame clones are kept and a portion is missing. The table has fewer than 2,000 clones, around a quarter seen once. There are 16 residues in the CDR3. V was pared by 5 bases and J by 8 bases, with 14 bases of the junction left unmatched. Germline V CDR1 and CDR2: SGDLS, YYNGEE. On this clone itself: What it binds is unknown.

This TCR came from a male donor older than 55 with stage I lung adenocarcinoma. The genes are TRBV9 and TRBJ1-4; 8 nucleotides line up with TRBD1. Material: normal lung tissue next to the tumor, obtained before any cancer treatment. The CDR3 coding sequence is TGTGCCAGCAGTGAACAACGGGCGGGACAGGCGGAAAAACTGTTTTTT. This sequence encodes CASSEQRAGQAEKLFF.